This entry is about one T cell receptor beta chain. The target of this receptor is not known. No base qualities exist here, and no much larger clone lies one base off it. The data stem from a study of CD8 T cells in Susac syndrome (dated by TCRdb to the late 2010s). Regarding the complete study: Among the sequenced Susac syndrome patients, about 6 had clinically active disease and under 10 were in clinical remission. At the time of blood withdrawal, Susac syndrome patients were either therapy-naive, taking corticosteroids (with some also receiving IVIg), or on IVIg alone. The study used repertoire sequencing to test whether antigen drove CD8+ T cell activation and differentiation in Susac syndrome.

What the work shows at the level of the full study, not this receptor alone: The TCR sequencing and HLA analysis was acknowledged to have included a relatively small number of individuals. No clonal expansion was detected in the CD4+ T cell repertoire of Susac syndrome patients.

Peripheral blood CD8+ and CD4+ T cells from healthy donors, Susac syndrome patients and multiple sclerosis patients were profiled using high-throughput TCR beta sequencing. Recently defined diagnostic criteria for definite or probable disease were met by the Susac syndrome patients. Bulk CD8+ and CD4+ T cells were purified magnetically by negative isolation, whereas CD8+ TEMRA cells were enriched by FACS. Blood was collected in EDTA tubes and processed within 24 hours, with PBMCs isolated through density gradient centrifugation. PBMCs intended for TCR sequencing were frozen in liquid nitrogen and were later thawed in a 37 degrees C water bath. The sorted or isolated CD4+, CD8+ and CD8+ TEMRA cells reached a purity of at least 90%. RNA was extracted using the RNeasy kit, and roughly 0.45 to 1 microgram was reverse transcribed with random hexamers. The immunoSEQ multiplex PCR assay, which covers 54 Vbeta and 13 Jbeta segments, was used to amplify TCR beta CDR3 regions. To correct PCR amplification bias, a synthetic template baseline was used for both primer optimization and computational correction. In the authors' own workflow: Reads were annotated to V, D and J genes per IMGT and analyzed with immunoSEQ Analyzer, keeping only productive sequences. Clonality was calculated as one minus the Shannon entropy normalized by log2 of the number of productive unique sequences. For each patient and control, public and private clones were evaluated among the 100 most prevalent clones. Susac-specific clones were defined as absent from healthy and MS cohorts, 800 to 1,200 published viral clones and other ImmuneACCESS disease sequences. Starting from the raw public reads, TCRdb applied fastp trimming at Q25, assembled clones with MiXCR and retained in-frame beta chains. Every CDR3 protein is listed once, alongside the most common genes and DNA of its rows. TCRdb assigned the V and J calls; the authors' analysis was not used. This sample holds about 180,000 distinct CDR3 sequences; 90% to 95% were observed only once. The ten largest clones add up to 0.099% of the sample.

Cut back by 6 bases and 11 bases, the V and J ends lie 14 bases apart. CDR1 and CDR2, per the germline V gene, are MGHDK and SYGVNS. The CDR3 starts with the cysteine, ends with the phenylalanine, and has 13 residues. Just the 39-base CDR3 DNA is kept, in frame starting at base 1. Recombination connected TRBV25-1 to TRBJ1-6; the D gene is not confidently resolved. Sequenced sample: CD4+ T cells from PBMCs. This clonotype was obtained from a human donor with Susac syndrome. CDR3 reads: CASRTRGGAPLHF. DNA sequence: TGTGCCAGCAGGACGCGGGGAGGTGCACCCCTCCACTTT.